This T cell receptor beta chain stems from a study of blood T cell repertoires in COVID-19 (dated by TCRdb to the early 2020s). About the full investigation: Collaborator samples came from the United States, Italy and Spain and covered acute and convalescent phases of COVID-19. The prospective study material was composed of cDNA or gDNA derived from T cells, B-cell-depleted T cells, or PBMCs. Deeply sampled blood TCRbeta repertoires from subjects exposed to, actively infected with, or recovered from COVID-19 were included in the dataset. A freely available public database, intended as a resource for researchers studying the immune response to SARS-CoV-2, is where the repertoires were released. Samples were obtained from the ongoing ImmuneRACE study (first 160 participants) and from 1,000 to 1,500 subjects provided by 6 global collaborators. The sample metadata nearly always contained a de-identified subject ID, COVID-19 status, age in years and sex. Where HLA class I and class II types were available, the types were taken from metadata supplied by the sample provider, not from assay-based typing.

Collaborating institutions collected whole blood in K2EDTA tubes following their own protocols. For TCRbeta analysis, collaborator samples were shipped as frozen whole blood, as isolated PBMCs, or as DNA extracted from either sample type. From the germline V gene (reference sequence), CDR1 is SEHNR and CDR2 is FQNEAQ. The germline V and J ends show losses of 11 bases and 3 bases respectively, and no gene match explains 8 bases of the junction. From the cysteine up to the phenylalanine, the CDR3 has a length of 14 residues. This entry keeps only the CDR3 DNA: 42 bases, framed from base 1. Overall study outcomes, separate from this receptor: Clinical and demographic metadata were provided uncurated, with the amount varying by source and participant.

With respect to this clone: Its antigen is not yet known. No much larger clone exists at a distance of one base, and base qualities are not known.

The immunoSEQ Assay, a bias-controlled multiplex PCR, was used to amplify TCRbeta CDR3 regions from genomic DNA. The published analysis was carried out like this. The number of nucleated cells in each sample was estimated from the amplification of reference gene primers within the assay. To quantify the absolute abundance of each unique TCRbeta CDR3 rearrangement, sequence reads were collapsed and filtered. For each sample, productive Simpson clonality was calculated by taking the square root of Simpson's diversity index across productive rearrangements. The clones in this table, taken by TCRdb from immuneACCESS, are in-frame only. Not every clone is retained; where verified, under half of the shortfall comes from an unresolved V gene, and the cause of the rest is unknown. D and trimming come from the DNA, and the V and J calls and clone size come from that table. This sample is represented by approximately 190,000 clones; about 93% of them were singletons. Jointly, the top ten make up nearly 0.55% of the sample.

The sequence is built from TRBV7-9 and TRBJ2-2; 8 bases in between match TRBD2. What was sequenced was peripheral blood. This receptor was obtained from a man between 45 and 60 years old with acute or convalescent COVID-19. The nucleotide sequence is given as TGTGCCGAACAAGCGGGAGCCGACACCGGGGAGCTGTTTTTT. The translation is CAEQAGADTGELFF. Reference TRBV7-9 and TRBJ2-2 proteins supply the regions before and after the CDR3; the full variable domain is: DTGVSQNPRHKITKRGQNVTFRCDPISEHNRLYWYRQTLGQGPEFLTYFQNEAQLEKSRLLSDRFSAERPKGSFSTLEIQRTEQGDSAMYLCAEQAGADTGELFFGEGSRLTVL.